These 30 T cell receptor beta chains were sequenced from one sample in a study of T cell changes during pregnancy in multiple sclerosis. The repertoire was sequenced with immunoSEQ multiplex PCR; TCRdb's copy has only in-frame clones and lacks some. Of 100,000 or so clones listed, approximately 89% were seen once; the top ten hold around 3.2%. Here the sequenced sample was peripheral blood, taken after pregnancy. These receptors all stem from a female donor with multiple sclerosis, enrolled in a pregnancy study.

This rearrangement joins TRBV19 to TRBJ2-7, with D maybe TRBD2 (6 bases). Germline V gene data show CDR1 as LNHDA and CDR2 as SQIVND (reference sequence). With 3 bases removed from V and 5 bases from J, the gap between germline ends came to 11 bases. The CDR3 is made up of 13 amino acids. The CDR3 DNA sequence: TGTGCCAGTAGTATGTGGCGGGGAGACGAGCAGTACTTC. This sequence encodes CASSMWRGDEQYF.

The chain recombines TRBV5-1 with TRBJ1-1, with 7 bases aligning to TRBD1. This CDR3 has 16 amino acids. CDR1 SGHRS and CDR2 YFSETQ come from the germline V gene. V lost 3 bases to trimming and J lost 4 bases; unmatched junction nucleotides: 12. The CDR3 DNA reads TGCGCCAGCAGCTCCTCCAAAGGGGGCTTAAGCACTGAAGCTTTCTTT. It is translated as CASSSSKGGLSTEAFF. The full variable domain, its missing parts supplied by reference TRBV5-1 and TRBJ1-1, is KAGVTQTPRYLIKTRGQQVTLSCSPISGHRSVSWYQQTPGQGLQFLFEYFSETQRNKGNFPGRFSGRQFSNSRSEMNVSTLELGDSALYLCASSSSKGGLSTEAFFGQGTRLTVV.

The chain uses TRBV7-6 and TRBJ2-2; tentatively, D is TRBD2 (6 bases). The ends were cut back, 2 bases at V and 7 bases at J, with 11 bases in the middle. The length of the CDR3 is 14 residues. Germline V CDR1 and CDR2: SGHVS, FNYEAQ. CDR3 in amino acids: CASSLSGEGGELFF. In nucleotides, the CDR3 is TGTGCCAGCAGCTTATCGGGGGAAGGCGGGGAGCTGTTTTTT. Supplemented by reference TRBV7-6 and TRBJ2-2, the full variable domain reads GAGVSQSPRYKVTKRGQDVALRCDPISGHVSLYWYRQALGQGPEFLTYFNYEAQQDKSGLPNDRFSAERPEGSISTLTIQRTEQRDSAMYRCASSLSGEGGELFFGEGSRLTVL.

The chain recombines TRBV4-2 with TRBJ2-1; TRBD2 matches 11 bases. V dropped 0 bases and J dropped 6; count of bases not matched to a gene: 1. The V gene's germline CDR1 is LGHNA and CDR2 YNFKEQ. The length of the CDR3 is 15 residues. DNA of the CDR3: TGTGCCAGCAGCCAAGATAGCGGGGGGGCCAATGAGCAGTTCTTC. Protein: CASSQDSGGANEQFF.

This chain links TRBV15 with TRBJ2-7; the D is unclear. Trimming left V 1 base short and J 0 bases short, with 13 bases between. CDR1 LNHNV and CDR2 YYDKDF come from the germline V gene (reference sequence). This CDR3 is 16 amino acids long. CDR3 sequence reads: CATSRGVGVSSYEQYF. In nucleotides, the CDR3 is TGTGCCACCAGCAGAGGGGTCGGAGTAAGCTCCTACGAGCAGTACTTC.

V usage is TRBV19 and J usage is TRBJ1-2, with D unresolved. The CDR3 covers 14 residues. Germline V CDR1 and CDR2: LNHDA, SQIVND (reference sequence). Trimming stripped 4 bases from V and 4 bases from J, with 13 bases between. As DNA, the CDR3 is TGTGCCAGTAGTACGACTGTCGGCATCTATGGCTACACCTTC. This codes for CASSTTVGIYGYTF.

V is TRBV6-6 and J is TRBJ2-1; TRBD1 is a possible D gene (6 bases). Trimming stripped 0 bases from V and 8 bases from J, with 14 bases between. CDR1 is MNHNY, CDR2 SVGAGI, per germline (reference sequence). This CDR3 region has 15 residues. The CDR3 spells CASSYSTGLKDEQFF. CDR3 nucleotides: TGTGCCAGCAGTTACTCGACAGGCCTCAAGGATGAGCAGTTCTTC.

The table lists this clone with a count of one. CDR3: CASSYSTSTDTQYF. CDR3 coding DNA: TGTGCCAGCAGTTACTCTACTAGCACAGATACGCAGTATTTT. The chain links TRBV6-5 to TRBJ2-3, with unresolved D. CDR1 and CDR2 from the germline V gene are MNHEY and SVGAGI. This CDR3 comprises 14 residues. The germline V and J ends were trimmed by 0 bases and 0 bases, with 4 bases remaining between them.

The chain carries TRBV6-5 and TRBJ1-1; TRBD1 matches at 10 bases. Looked up from germline, CDR1 is MNHEY and CDR2 is SVGAGI. Germline trimming cut 6 bases from V and 5 bases from J; bases unmatched to any gene: 9. The CDR3 extends over 15 amino acids. In DNA, the CDR3 is TGTGCCAGCAGGCGACGACAGGGGGCGGGAACTGAAGCTTTCTTT. Its protein product is CASRRRQGAGTEAFF.

The chain is built from TRBV7-8 and TRBJ1-2; 9 nucleotides align to TRBD1. V gave up 3 bases and J gave up 4 bases; unmatched junction bases: 6. The V gene's germline CDR1 is SGHVS and CDR2 FQNEAQ. The CDR3 covers 15 residues. The CDR3: CASSFRTGEGYGYTF. As DNA, the CDR3 is TGTGCCAGCAGCTTCAGGACAGGGGAGGGCTATGGCTACACCTTC.

The CDR3 loop reads CAIMPSGGYNEQFF. The CDR3 DNA reads as TGTGCCATCATGCCTAGCGGGGGATACAATGAGCAGTTCTTC. The rearrangement joins TRBV10-3 to TRBJ2-1; the match to TRBD2 covers 10 bases. CDR1 is ENHRY and CDR2 is SYGVKD in the germline V gene. The CDR3 has 14 amino acids. After removal of 7 bases from V and 4 bases from J, the junction contained 4 bases not matched to a gene.

CDR3 region: CASSWGLSYEQYF. In DNA form, the CDR3 reads TGTGCCAGCAGCTGGGGACTTAGCTACGAGCAGTACTTC. The V and J genes are TRBV5-5 and TRBJ2-7; possibly TRBD2 for D (6 bases). This CDR3 is 13 amino acids long. V was trimmed by 3 bases and J by 3 bases, leaving 10 bases between them. Germline CDR1 SGHKS, CDR2 YYEKEE (reference sequence).

Concerning this clone itself: Distinct nucleotide sequences in the sample also encode this CDR3. V gene TRBV5-1 combines with J gene TRBJ1-2; D call uncertain. Trimming pared 0 bases from V and 6 bases from J, leaving 9 bases between. Germline CDR1 reads SGHRS; CDR2 reads YFSETQ. The CDR3 covers 13 residues. CDR3 DNA: TGCGCCAGCAGCTTGGCAGGAGGCGATGGCTACACCTTC. Protein sequence: CASSLAGGDGYTF.

This clone was observed a few times. The V call is TRBV14, the J call TRBJ2-3; 7 bases fit TRBD2. Germline V gene lookup returns CDR1 SGHDN and CDR2 FVKESK. After removal of 7 bases from V and 6 bases from J, the junction contained 7 bases not matched to a gene. The CDR3 has 13 amino acids. The CDR3, as DNA: TGTGCCAGCATGCGGGGGTCCGGGGATACGCAGTATTTT. Its protein product is CASMRGSGDTQYF. The full variable domain, in which reference TRBV14 and TRBJ2-3 provide the parts outside the CDR3, is EAGVTQFPSHSVIEKGQTVTLRCDPISGHDNLYWYRRVMGKEIKFLLHFVKESKQDESGMPNNRFLAERTGGTYSTLKVQPAELEDSGVYFCASMRGSGDTQYFGPGTRLTVL.

The J gene is TRBJ1-1, the V gene TRBV4-2; possibly TRBD1 for D (5 bases). CDR3 length: 15 residues. Germline CDR1 is LGHNA and CDR2 is YNFKEQ. V was trimmed by 3 bases and J by 2 bases, leaving 13 bases between them. CDR3 region: CASSHRQGGNTEAFF. Here the CDR3 DNA reads TGTGCCAGCAGCCATAGGCAGGGAGGAAACACTGAAGCTTTCTTT.

The CDR3 here is CASREGSNYGYTF. CDR3 nucleotides: TGTGCCAGCAGGGAGGGTTCTAACTATGGCTACACCTTC. The V gene is TRBV6-1, the J gene TRBJ1-2; D not resolved. Germline lookup yields CDR1 MNHNS and CDR2 SASEGT. V was pared by 6 bases and J by 0 bases, with 8 bases between. There are 13 residues in the CDR3.

The rearrangement uses TRBV6-5 and TRBJ1-5; D is undetermined. Trimming stripped 6 bases from V and 0 bases from J, with 6 bases between. This CDR3 is built from 13 residues. The germline CDR1 and CDR2 sequences are MNHEY and SVGAGI. CDR3 sequence reads: CASSRFSNQPQHF. The DNA of the CDR3 is TGTGCCAGCAGCCGTTTTAGCAATCAGCCCCAGCATTTT.

The V call is TRBV5-1, the J call TRBJ1-1; TRBD1 aligns across 7 bases. J gave up 0 bases and V 7 bases, and 12 bases lay outside the gene matches. The CDR3 has 16 amino acids. The germline CDR1 and CDR2 sequences are SGHRS and YFSETQ. Written as DNA, the CDR3 is TGCGCCAGCGGACAGGACCCCTTGGGGGTGAACACTGAAGCTTTCTTT. Protein: CASGQDPLGVNTEAFF.

The gene calls are TRBV7-8 and TRBJ1-2; TRBD1 matches at 11 bases. Trimming cost V 3 bases and J 6 bases; bases outside gene matches: 6. Germline CDR1 reads SGHVS; CDR2 reads FQNEAQ. This CDR3 is built from 15 residues. The DNA for the CDR3 is TGTGCCAGCAGCTTCTCCGGACAGGGGGCGCATGGCTACACCTTC. Translated, it gives CASSFSGQGAHGYTF.

The V call is TRBV5-1, the J call TRBJ1-4; possible D gene TRBD1, 5 bases. Trimming pared 6 bases from V and 2 bases from J, leaving 14 bases between. CDR3 length equals 15 residues. In germline, CDR1 is SGHRS, CDR2 YFSETQ. CDR3 region: CASNNLGLTNEKLFF. CDR3 DNA: TGCGCCAGCAACAACCTGGGACTTACTAATGAAAAACTGTTTTTT.

The genes are TRBV27 and TRBJ1-2; TRBD1 matches at 8 bases. The CDR3 is 15 residues long. With V trimmed by 2 bases and J by 4 bases, 6 bases remained unmatched. Germline values: CDR1 MNHEY, CDR2 SMNVEV (reference sequence). DNA for the CDR3: TGTGCCAGCAGTTTAGGACAGGGATTCCGCTATGGCTACACCTTC. It translates to CASSLGQGFRYGYTF.

The chain couples TRBV18 to TRBJ2-7, with D maybe TRBD2 (5 bases). The germline V gene has CDR1 KGHSH and CDR2 LQKENI. V gave up 0 bases and J gave up 1 base, with 7 bases separating them. The CDR3 loop spans 14 amino acids. The CDR3 region is CASSPPTKSYEQYF. CDR3 DNA: TGTGCCAGCTCACCACCGACTAAGTCCTACGAGCAGTACTTC.

The chain joins TRBV10-3 to TRBJ2-3, with TRBD1 as a possible D gene (5 bases). The CDR3 covers 15 residues. Germline CDR1 is ENHRY and CDR2 is SYGVKD. Trimming took 0 bases from V and 2 from J, leaving 9 bases between them. The chain's CDR3 is CAISESRTLTDTQYF. Here the CDR3 DNA reads TGTGCCATCAGTGAGTCGAGGACACTCACAGATACGCAGTATTTT.

The chain links TRBV7-9 to TRBJ1-2, with TRBD1 matching 10 bases. The V segment lost 3 bases and the J segment 1 base; nucleotides outside the gene matches: 2. This CDR3 has 15 amino acids. The V gene's germline CDR1 is SEHNR and CDR2 FQNEAQ (reference sequence). The CDR3 is CASSFGQGDNYGYTF. DNA for the CDR3: TGTGCCAGCAGCTTCGGACAGGGGGATAACTATGGCTACACCTTC.

The rearrangement uses TRBV19 and TRBJ1-5, with 8 bases that match TRBD1. The junction had 11 bases not matched to a gene; V was cut back by 8 bases and J by 5 bases. The CDR3 contains 15 residues. Per germline, CDR1 LNHDA and CDR2 SQIVND (reference sequence). The CDR3 is CASLKGTGPDQPQHF. Here the CDR3 DNA reads TGTGCCAGTCTAAAAGGGACAGGCCCCGATCAGCCCCAGCATTTT.

V is TRBV4-1 and J is TRBJ1-5, with 8 bases matching TRBD1. Germline-derived CDR1 and CDR2 are MGHRA and YSYEKL. The V segment lost 0 bases and the J segment 3 bases; nucleotides outside the gene matches: 7. This CDR3 contains 17 residues. The CDR3 region is CASSQELGTGSNQPQHF. Written as DNA, the CDR3 is TGCGCCAGCAGCCAAGAACTTGGGACAGGATCCAATCAGCCCCAGCATTTT.

The chain employs TRBV5-1 and TRBJ2-2, with 9 nucleotides matching TRBD2. Germline V gene sequence: CDR1 SGHRS, CDR2 YFSETQ. This CDR3 has 17 residues. With V trimmed by 0 bases and J by 3 bases, 6 bases remained unmatched. The CDR3 reads CASSLDPAGGHTGELFF. The CDR3 DNA reads as TGCGCCAGCAGCTTGGATCCAGCGGGGGGTCACACCGGGGAGCTGTTTTTT.

The genes are TRBV6-6 and TRBJ2-3, with D possibly being TRBD1 (6 bases). V lost 1 base and J lost 2, with 7 bases in between. Germline V CDR1 and CDR2: MNHNY, SVGAGI (reference sequence). The CDR3 is made up of 14 amino acids. This chain's CDR3 is CASSYWTVTDTQYF. The CDR3, as DNA: TGTGCCAGCAGTTACTGGACAGTCACAGATACGCAGTATTTT.

This clone has a single count. This sample includes further DNA sequences coding for the same CDR3. This chain connects TRBV19 to TRBJ1-6; D perhaps matches TRBD1 (5 bases). CDR1 is LNHDA, CDR2 SQIVND, per germline (reference sequence). V gave up 3 bases and J gave up 7 bases, with 10 bases separating them. The CDR3 has 14 residues. CDR3 residues: CASSIRGGNSPLHF. The CDR3 bases are TGTGCCAGTAGTATTCGGGGGGGAAATTCACCCCTCCACTTT.

V gene TRBV6-5 combines with J gene TRBJ2-3; 10 bases agree with TRBD2. The CDR3 runs to 13 residues. The V segment lost 2 bases and the J segment 9 bases; nucleotides outside the gene matches: 2. CDR1 and CDR2 (germline): MNHEY, SVGAGI. CDR3 loop: CASSYPGLATQYF. The CDR3 DNA reads TGTGCCAGCAGTTACCCGGGACTAGCGACGCAGTATTTT.